This T cell receptor (beta chain) was recovered during a study of blood T cell repertoires in COVID-19. Across the study: There were acute and convalescent COVID-19 samples, and they came from the United States, Italy and Spain.

Cohort assignment relied on participant-reported clinical history. This clone was recorded only once. Authors' processing steps: Reference gene primer amplification in the assay estimated nucleated cell counts. Repertoires were generated with immunoSEQ multiplex PCR, while TCRdb's copy carries only in-frame clones and drops some. The V and J calls and clone size are taken from that table; D and trimming were inferred from the DNA. The sample carries about 180,000 clones, around 85% recorded once. In germline, CDR1 is MDHEN, CDR2 SYDVKM. This CDR3 has 15 residues. V was pared by 3 bases and J by 6 bases, with 15 bases between.

The sequenced sample consisted of PBMCs or T cells enriched from blood (not recorded which). J is TRBJ1-5 and V is TRBV28; possibly TRBD1 for D (5 bases). This receptor was obtained from a man in his forties who had recovered from COVID-19. The CDR3 spells CASSFRGDFGQPQHF. The CDR3 DNA is TGTGCCAGCAGTTTCCGGGGGGATTTTGGTCAGCCCCAGCATTTT.